These 5 T cell receptor beta chains share one sample of origin, sequenced in a study of cytomegalovirus exposure and HLA in healthy donors (dated 2017 in TCRdb). The library was obtained by the immunoSEQ multiplex PCR assay. For the multiplex PCR, a mixture combining 60 forward primers for TCR Vbeta segments and 13 reverse primers for TCR Jbeta segments was used. Here the immuneACCESS table is served through TCRdb, limited to in-frame sequences with V and J called. Missing clones are a known gap in these copies; in checked studies unresolved V genes cover under half, and the rest lacks a known reason. The table for this sample lists 130,000 or so clones; about 86% of them were counted only once. The ten largest clones add up to 5.2% of the sample. The source material was PBMCs. The origin of the receptors is a woman in her twenties or thirties in good health and CMV-seronegative.

This sequence joins TRBV7-2 and TRBJ2-3, with 11 bases that match TRBD2. The CDR3 totals 16 residues. Unmatched junction bases numbered 7, after V lost 5 bases and J lost 3 bases. Germline CDR1 SGHTA, CDR2 FQGNSA. CDR3 amino acids: CASSVPGLAETDTQYF. In DNA, the CDR3 is TGTGCCAGCAGCGTGCCGGGACTAGCGGAGACAGATACGCAGTATTTT.

The chain combines TRBV29-1 with TRBJ2-7, with D perhaps matching TRBD2 (5 bases). CDR3 size: 11 residues. V was shortened by 6 bases and J by 5 bases, with 11 bases between the two germline ends. Germline V CDR1 and CDR2: SQVTM, ANQGSEA. Here the CDR3 reads CSVGDLDEQYF. CDR3 in DNA: TGCAGCGTCGGGGATTTGGACGAGCAGTACTTC.

The V call is TRBV7-3, the J call TRBJ2-7; TRBD1 matches 11 bases. The J segment lost 5 bases and the V segment lost 4 bases, leaving 4 bases of the junction unmatched. The CDR3 totals 14 residues. Germline V gene data show CDR1 as SGHTA and CDR2 as FQGTGA. As DNA, the CDR3 is TGTGCCAGCAGCTCCGGACAGGGGGCGCACGAGCAGTACTTC. This translates into CASSSGQGAHEQYF.

The rearrangement links TRBV28 to TRBJ2-5, with 7 positions matching TRBD1. The J call is in doubt because the DNA end fits TRBJ2-7 better. Germline CDR1 MDHEN, CDR2 SYDVKM. The CDR3 extends over 13 amino acids. The CDR3 region is CASSGQAPYEQYF. DNA of the CDR3: TGTGCCAGCAGCGGACAGGCCCCCTACGAGCAGTACTTC.

V usage is TRBV9 and J usage is TRBJ1-5, with D perhaps matching TRBD1 (6 bases). V dropped 7 bases and J dropped 6 bases, with 17 bases sitting between them. Looked up from germline, CDR1 is SGDLS and CDR2 is YYNGEE. The CDR3 covers 14 residues. CDR3 in amino acids: CASGGGPLGQPQHF. CDR3 DNA sequence: TGTGCCAGCGGGGGGGGCCCCCTCGGTCAGCCCCAGCATTTT.